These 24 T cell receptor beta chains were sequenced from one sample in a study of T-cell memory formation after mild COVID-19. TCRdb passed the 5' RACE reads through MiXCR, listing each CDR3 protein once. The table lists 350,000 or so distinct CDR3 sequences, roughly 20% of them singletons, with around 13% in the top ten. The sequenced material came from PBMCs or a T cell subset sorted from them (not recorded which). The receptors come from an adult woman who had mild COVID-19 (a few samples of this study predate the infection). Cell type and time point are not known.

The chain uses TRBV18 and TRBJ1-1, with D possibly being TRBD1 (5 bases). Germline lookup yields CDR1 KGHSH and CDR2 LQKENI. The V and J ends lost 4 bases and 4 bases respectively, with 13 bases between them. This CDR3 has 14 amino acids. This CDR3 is CASSQSRDGTEAFF. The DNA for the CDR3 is TGTGCCAGCTCACAATCCAGGGACGGCACTGAAGCTTTCTTT.

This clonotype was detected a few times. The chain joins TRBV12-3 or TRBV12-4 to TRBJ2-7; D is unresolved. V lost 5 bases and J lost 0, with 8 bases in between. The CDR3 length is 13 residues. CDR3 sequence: CASSPNLSYEQYF. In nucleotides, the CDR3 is TGTGCCAGCAGTCCCAACCTCTCCTACGAGCAGTACTTC.

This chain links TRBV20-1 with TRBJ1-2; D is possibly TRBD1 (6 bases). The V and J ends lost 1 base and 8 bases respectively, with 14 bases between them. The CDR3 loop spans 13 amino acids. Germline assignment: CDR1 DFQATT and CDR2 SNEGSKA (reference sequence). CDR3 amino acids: CSARVTQGWGYTF. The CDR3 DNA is TGCAGTGCTAGAGTTACACAGGGATGGGGCTACACCTTC.

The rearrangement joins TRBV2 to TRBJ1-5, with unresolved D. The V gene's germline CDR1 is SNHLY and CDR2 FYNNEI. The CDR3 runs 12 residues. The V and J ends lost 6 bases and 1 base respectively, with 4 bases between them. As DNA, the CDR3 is TGTGCCAGCAGGACGAGCAATCAGCCCCAGCATTTT. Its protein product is CASRTSNQPQHF.

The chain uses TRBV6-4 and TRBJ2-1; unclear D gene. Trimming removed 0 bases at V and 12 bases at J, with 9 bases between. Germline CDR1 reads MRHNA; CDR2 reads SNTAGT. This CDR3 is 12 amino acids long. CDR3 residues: CASSDSFGGQFF. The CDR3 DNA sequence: TGTGCCAGCAGTGACTCGTTCGGCGGGCAGTTCTTC.

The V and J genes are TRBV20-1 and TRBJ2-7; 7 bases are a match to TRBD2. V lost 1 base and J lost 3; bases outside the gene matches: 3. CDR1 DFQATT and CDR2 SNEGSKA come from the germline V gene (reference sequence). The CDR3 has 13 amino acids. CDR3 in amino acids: CSARGGRHYEQYF. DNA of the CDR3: TGCAGTGCTAGAGGCGGGAGACACTACGAGCAGTACTTC.

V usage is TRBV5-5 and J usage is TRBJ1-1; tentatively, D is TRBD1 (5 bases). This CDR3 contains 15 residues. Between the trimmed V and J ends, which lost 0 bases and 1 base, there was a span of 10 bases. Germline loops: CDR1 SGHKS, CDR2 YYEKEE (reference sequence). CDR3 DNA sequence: TGTGCCAGCAGCTTGGGACAGTACCAGAACACTGAAGCTTTCTTT. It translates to CASSLGQYQNTEAFF.

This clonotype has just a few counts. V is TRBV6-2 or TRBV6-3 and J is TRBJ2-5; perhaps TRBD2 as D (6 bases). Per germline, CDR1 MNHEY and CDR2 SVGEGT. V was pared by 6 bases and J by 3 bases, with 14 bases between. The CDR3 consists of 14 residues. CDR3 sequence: CASSWEQREETQYF. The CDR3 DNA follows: TGTGCCAGCAGCTGGGAACAGCGGGAAGAGACCCAGTACTTC.

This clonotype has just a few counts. CDR3 DNA: TGTGCCAGCAGCCAAGAGGCACTAGCGGGCCACAATGAGCAGTTCTTC. This gives the protein CASSQEALAGHNEQFF. The chain couples TRBV4-2 to TRBJ2-1, with 9 nucleotides matching TRBD2. The CDR3 covers 16 residues. Germline-derived CDR1 and CDR2 are LGHNA and YNFKEQ. After removal of 0 bases from V and 5 bases from J, the junction contained 5 bases not matched to a gene.

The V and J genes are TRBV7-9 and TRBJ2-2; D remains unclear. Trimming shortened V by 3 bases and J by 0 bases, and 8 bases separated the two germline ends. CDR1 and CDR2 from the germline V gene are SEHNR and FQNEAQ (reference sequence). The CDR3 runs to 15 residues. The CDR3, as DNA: TGTGCCAGCAGCTTGGTTCAATCGAACACCGGGGAGCTGTTTTTT. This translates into CASSLVQSNTGELFF.

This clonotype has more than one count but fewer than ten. CDR3 coding DNA: TGTGCCAGCAGCCTATGGGACAGGGGGCACCAAGAGACCCAGTACTTC. Translating it yields CASSLWDRGHQETQYF. The V gene is TRBV7-2, the J gene TRBJ2-5; TRBD1 matches at 12 bases. In germline, CDR1 is SGHTA, CDR2 FQGNSA. The CDR3 has 16 amino acids. With V trimmed by 5 bases and J by 0 bases, 4 bases remained unmatched. Full variable domain (outside the CDR3, taken from reference TRBV7-2 and TRBJ2-5): GAGVSQSPSNKVTEKGKDVELRCDPISGHTALYWYRQSLGQGLEFLIYFQGNSAPDKSGLPSDRFSAERTGGSVSTLTIQRTQQEDSAVYLCASSLWDRGHQETQYFGPGTRLLVL.

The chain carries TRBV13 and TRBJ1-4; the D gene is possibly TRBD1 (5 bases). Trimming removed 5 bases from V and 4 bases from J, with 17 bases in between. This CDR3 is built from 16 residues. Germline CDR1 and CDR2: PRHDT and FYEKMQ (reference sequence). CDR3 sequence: CASSRSSGTLNEKLFF. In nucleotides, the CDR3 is TGTGCCAGCAGCCGCAGTTCCGGGACCCTTAATGAAAAACTGTTTTTT. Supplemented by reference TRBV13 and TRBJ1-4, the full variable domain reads AAGVIQSPRHLIKEKRETATLKCYPIPRHDTVYWYQQGPGQDPQFLISFYEKMQSDKGSIPDRFSAQQFSDYHSELNMSSLELGDSALYFCASSRSSGTLNEKLFFGSGTQLSVL.

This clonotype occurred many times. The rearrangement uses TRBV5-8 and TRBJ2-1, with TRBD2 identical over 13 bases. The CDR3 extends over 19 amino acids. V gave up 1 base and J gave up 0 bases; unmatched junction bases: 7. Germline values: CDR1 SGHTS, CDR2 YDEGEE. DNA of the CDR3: TGTGCCAGCAGCTTGCGTACTAGCGGGGGGGCCTTCTCCTACAATGAGCAGTTCTTC. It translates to CASSLRTSGGAFSYNEQFF.

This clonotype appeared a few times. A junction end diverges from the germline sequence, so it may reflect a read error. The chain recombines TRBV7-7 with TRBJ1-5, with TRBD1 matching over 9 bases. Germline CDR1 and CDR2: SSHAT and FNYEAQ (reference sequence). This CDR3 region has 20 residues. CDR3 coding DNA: TGTGCTAGCAGCTTATTCTCTAGACCCCGGGACAGGGACGGCAATCAGCCCCAGCATTTT. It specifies CASSLFSRPRDRDGNQPQHF.

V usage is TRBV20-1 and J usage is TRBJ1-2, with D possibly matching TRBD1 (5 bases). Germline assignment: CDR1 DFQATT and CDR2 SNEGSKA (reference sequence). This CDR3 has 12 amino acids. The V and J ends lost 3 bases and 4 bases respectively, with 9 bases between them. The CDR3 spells CSASDSAYGYTF. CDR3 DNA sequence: TGCAGTGCTAGCGACAGTGCCTATGGCTACACCTTC.

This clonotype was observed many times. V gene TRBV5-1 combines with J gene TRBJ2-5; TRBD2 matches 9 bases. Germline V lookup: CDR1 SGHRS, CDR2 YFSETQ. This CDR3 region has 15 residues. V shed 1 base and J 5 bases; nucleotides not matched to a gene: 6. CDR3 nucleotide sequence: TGCGCCAGCAGCTTGAAAGCGGGGGGAGTGGAGACCCAGTACTTC. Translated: CASSLKAGGVETQYF.

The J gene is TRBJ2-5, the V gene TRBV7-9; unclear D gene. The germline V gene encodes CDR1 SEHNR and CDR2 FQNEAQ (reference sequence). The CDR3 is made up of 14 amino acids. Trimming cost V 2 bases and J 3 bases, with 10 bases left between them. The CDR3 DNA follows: TGTGCCAGCAGCTTACTCGGAGTGGAAGAGACCCAGTACTTC. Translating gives CASSLLGVEETQYF.

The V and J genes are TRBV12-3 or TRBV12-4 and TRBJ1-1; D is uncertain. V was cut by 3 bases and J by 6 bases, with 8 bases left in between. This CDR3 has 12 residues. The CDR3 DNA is TGTGCCAGCAGTTTCGGTCCATCTGAAGCTTTCTTT. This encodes CASSFGPSEAFF.

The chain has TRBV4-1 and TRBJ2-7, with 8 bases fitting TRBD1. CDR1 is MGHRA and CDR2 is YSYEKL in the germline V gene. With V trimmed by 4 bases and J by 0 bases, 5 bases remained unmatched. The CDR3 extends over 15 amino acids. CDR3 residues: CASSLRTGNSYEQYF. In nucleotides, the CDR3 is TGCGCCAGCAGCCTACGGACAGGGAACTCCTACGAGCAGTACTTC.

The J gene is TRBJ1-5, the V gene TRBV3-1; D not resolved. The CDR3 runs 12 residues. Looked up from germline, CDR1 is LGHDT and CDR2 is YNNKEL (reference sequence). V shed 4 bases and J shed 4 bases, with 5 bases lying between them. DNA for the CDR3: TGTGCCAGCAGCCTAAAAAATCAGCCCCAGCATTTT. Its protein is CASSLKNQPQHF.

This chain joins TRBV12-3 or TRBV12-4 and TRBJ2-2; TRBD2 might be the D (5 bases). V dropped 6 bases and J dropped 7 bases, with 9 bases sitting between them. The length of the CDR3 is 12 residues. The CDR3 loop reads CASSLRGGELFF. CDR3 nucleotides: TGTGCCAGCAGCCTACGGGGCGGGGAGCTGTTTTTT.

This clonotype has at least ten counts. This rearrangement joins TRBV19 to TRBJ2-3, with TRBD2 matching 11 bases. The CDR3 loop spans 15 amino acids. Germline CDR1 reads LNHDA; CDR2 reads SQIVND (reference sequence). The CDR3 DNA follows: TGTGCGACAAAAGTGGTAGCGGGAGGGTCCGATACGCAGTATTTT. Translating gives CATKVVAGGSDTQYF.

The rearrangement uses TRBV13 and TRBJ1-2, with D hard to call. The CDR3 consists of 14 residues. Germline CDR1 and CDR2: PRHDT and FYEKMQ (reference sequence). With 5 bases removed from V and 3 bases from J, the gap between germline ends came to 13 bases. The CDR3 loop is CASSEEGGYYGYTF. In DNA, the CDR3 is TGTGCCAGCAGCGAGGAGGGTGGATACTATGGCTACACCTTC.

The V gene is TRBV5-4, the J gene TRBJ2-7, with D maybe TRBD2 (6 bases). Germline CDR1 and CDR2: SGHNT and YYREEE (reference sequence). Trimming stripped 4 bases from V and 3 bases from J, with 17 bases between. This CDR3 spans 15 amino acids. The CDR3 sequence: CASSPRRTRDYEQYF. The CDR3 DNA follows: TGTGCCAGCAGCCCCCGAAGAACGCGGGACTACGAGCAGTACTTC.